This T cell receptor (beta chain) was sequenced for a study of Ad26.COV2.S vaccination and SARS-CoV-2 variants. Study at large: As a participant in COV1001, the donor was in the Ad26.COV2.S trial arm. Ad26.COV2.S shots went into the muscle once or twice, 56 days apart. Study findings and constraints: Spike-specific TCR breadth was greater after Ad26.COV2.S than placebo.

The treatment here: 15 to 20 received Ad26.COV2.S at low or high dose, single or two shots; roughly 5 received placebo; per-sample allocation not given. Sampling happened 63 days after the first vaccine or placebo injection. What was given as vaccine was an Ad26 vector encoding Wuhan-strain SARS-CoV-2 spike. Clones were sequenced by immunoSEQ multiplex PCR, and TCRdb holds only the in-frame ones, with some missing. The sample comprises around 270,000 clones, about 83% of which are singletons, and about 2.7% rests with the top ten. Remarks on this clone: Its antigen is undetermined.

Trimming removed 3 bases from V and 3 bases from J; junction bases left unmatched: 5. The CDR3 has 14 amino acids. Germline assignment: CDR1 SGHDT and CDR2 YYEEEE. Sequences were derived from peripheral blood, sampled in a trial of Ad26.COV2.S vaccine versus placebo. This chain joins TRBV5-6 and TRBJ1-2, with 7 bases fitting TRBD1. The TCR comes from a person between 18 and 59 years old who received the Ad26.COV2.S COVID-19 vaccine or a placebo. CDR3 protein: CASSSRGVDYGYTF. CDR3 DNA: TGTGCCAGCAGCTCCAGGGGGGTGGACTATGGCTACACCTTC. The variable domain in full, completed from reference TRBV5-6 and TRBJ1-2, reads DAGVTQSPTHLIKTRGQQVTLRCSPKSGHDTVSWYQQALGQGPQFIFQYYEEEERQRGNFPDRFSGHQFPNYSSELNVNALLLGDSALYLCASSSRGVDYGYTFGSGTRLTVV.